Below are 13 T cell receptor beta chains sequenced from a single sample in a study of blood T cell repertoires in COVID-19. TCRdb's table, derived via immunoSEQ multiplex PCR, lists solely in-frame clones and lacks some. This table has 250,000 or so clones, approximately 88% appearing once. The specimen sequenced was PBMCs or T cells enriched from blood (not recorded which). Receptors were obtained from a woman in her 40s who had been exposed to COVID-19.

The chain uses TRBV27 and TRBJ2-6; 8 bases line up with TRBD1. This CDR3 spans 20 amino acids. Germline loops: CDR1 MNHEY, CDR2 SMNVEV (reference sequence). The V and J ends lost 3 bases and 0 bases, in that order; junction bases with no gene match: 13. This chain's CDR3 is CASSFLRWQGAISGANVLTF. CDR3 bases: TGTGCCAGCAGTTTCTTACGTTGGCAGGGGGCCATCTCTGGGGCCAACGTCCTGACTTTC.

This chain connects TRBV6-2 or TRBV6-3 to TRBJ1-4, with D possibly matching TRBD1 (6 bases). CDR1 is MNHEY and CDR2 is SVGEGT in the germline V gene. CDR3 length: 16 amino acids. Trimming took off 5 bases at V and 0 bases at J, with 13 bases between the two ends. The CDR3: CASSTDRLATNEKLFF. CDR3 DNA: TGTGCCAGCAGTACGGACAGACTGGCAACTAATGAAAAACTGTTTTTT.

V usage is TRBV21-1 and J usage is TRBJ2-7; the table's D gene call, TRBD1, was not cross checked with the DNA. TRBV21-1 counts as a pseudogene. This CDR3 is 17 amino acids long. The CDR3 DNA sequence: TGTGCCAGCAGCAAAAACCGCGACAGGTCGAGGACCTACGAGCAGTACGTC. It specifies CASSKNRDRSRTYEQYV.

This chain's CDR3 is CASTDRFRSPLHF. The CDR3, as DNA: TGTGCCAGCACCGACAGGTTCCGTTCACCCCTCCACTTT. The V gene is TRBV6-5, the J gene TRBJ1-6; perhaps TRBD1 as D (6 bases). The CDR3 consists of 13 residues. Per the germline V gene, CDR1 is MNHEY and CDR2 is SVGAGI. Trimming removed 7 bases at V and 9 bases at J, with 13 bases between.

This chain connects TRBV6-5 to TRBJ2-6; D perhaps matches TRBD1 (6 bases). The V and J ends lost 6 bases and 1 base respectively, with 10 bases between them. There are 15 residues in the CDR3. CDR1 is MNHEY and CDR2 is SVGAGI in the germline V gene. The CDR3 bases are TGTGCCAGCAGACCAAGGGGGTCTGGGGCCAACGTCCTGACTTTC. Its protein is CASRPRGSGANVLTF.

V gene TRBV14 combines with J gene TRBJ2-7; possible D gene TRBD2, 6 bases. The CDR3 runs to 14 residues. Germline CDR1 reads SGHDN; CDR2 reads FVKESK. Trimming cost V 1 base and J 4 bases, with 11 bases left between them. The CDR3 sequence: CASSQVAGRYEQYV. The CDR3 coding sequence is TGTGCCAGCAGCCAAGTTGCGGGGCGATACGAGCAGTACGTC.

The chain carries TRBV19 and TRBJ2-7; TRBD1 agrees at 7 bases. The trim removed 10 bases at V and 3 bases at J, leaving 12 bases unmatched. This CDR3 contains 14 residues. CDR1 is LNHDA, CDR2 SQIVND, per germline (reference sequence). This CDR3 is CATVGGPGNYEQYF. CDR3 bases: TGTGCCACCGTAGGGGGCCCAGGTAACTACGAGCAGTACTTC.

This sequence joins TRBV4-3 and TRBJ2-3; 11 positions match TRBD2. The CDR3 is 17 amino acids. The germline CDR1 and CDR2 sequences are LGHNA and YSLEER. Trimming cost V 3 bases and J 2 bases; bases outside gene matches: 7. CDR3: CASSQGLAEGNTDTQYF. The CDR3 DNA is TGCGCCAGCAGCCAGGGACTAGCGGAGGGGAACACAGATACGCAGTATTTT.

This chain joins TRBV6-2 or TRBV6-3 and TRBJ1-2; D unclear. V lost 3 bases to trimming and J lost 6 bases, with 8 bases between them. The CDR3 consists of 12 residues. Germline lookup yields CDR1 MNHEY and CDR2 SVGEGT. The CDR3 sequence: CASSYRGDGYTF. The CDR3 DNA is TGTGCCAGCAGTTATCGCGGGGATGGCTACACCTTC.

This clone was counted a single time. The chain recombines TRBV6-7 with TRBJ2-1, with 9 bases identical to TRBD2. TRBV6-7 is an ORF for which the function is uncertain. This CDR3 region has 19 residues. V lost 0 bases to trimming and J lost 0 bases; unmatched junction nucleotides: 9. In DNA, the CDR3 is TGTGCCAGCAGTTACTCAGGGCGGGAGGGTGAAAGCTCCTACAATGAGCAGTTCTTC. Translated: CASSYSGREGESSYNEQFF.

CDR3 region: CASSITGLNNEQFF. CDR3 nucleotide sequence: TGTGCCAGCAGTATTACAGGGTTGAACAATGAGCAGTTCTTC. The gene calls are TRBV28 and TRBJ2-1; TRBD1 is a possible D gene (6 bases). The CDR3 sequence is 14 residues long. CDR1 is MDHEN, CDR2 SYDVKM, per germline. Trimming shortened V by 5 bases and J by 5 bases, and 13 bases separated the two germline ends.

Only a few counts were recorded for this clone. This chain's CDR3 is CASSGDRTWRNEQFF. The CDR3 DNA follows: TGTGCCAGCAGCGGTGACAGGACGTGGAGGAATGAGCAGTTCTTC. The gene calls are TRBV6-5 and TRBJ2-1; D is perhaps TRBD1 (6 bases). V was shortened by 6 bases and J by 7 bases, with 19 bases between the two germline ends. CDR3 size: 15 residues. Germline V gene data show CDR1 as MNHEY and CDR2 as SVGAGI.

The rearrangement links TRBV7-9 to TRBJ1-4; tentative D call: TRBD1 (6 bases). The V end lost 4 bases, the J end lost 0 bases, and 12 bases lay between the germline ends. Germline assignment: CDR1 SEHNR and CDR2 FQNEAQ (reference sequence). The CDR3 extends over 16 amino acids. The DNA of the CDR3 is TGTGCCAGCAGCTCCCCACGGACAGCAACTAATGAAAAACTGTTTTTT. Its translation is CASSSPRTATNEKLFF. Variable domain in full (rest from reference TRBV7-9 and TRBJ1-4): DTGVSQNPRHKITKRGQNVTFRCDPISEHNRLYWYRQTLGQGPEFLTYFQNEAQLEKSRLLSDRFSAERPKGSFSTLEIQRTEQGDSAMYLCASSSPRTATNEKLFFGSGTQLSVL.